These T cell receptor beta chains were read from a single sample in a study of blood T cell repertoires in COVID-19. Some clones are missing from TCRdb's copy, which holds only in-frame ones; the method was immunoSEQ multiplex PCR. The data show roughly 40,000 clones, with almost 90% seen just once and approximately 3% held by the top ten. The sample consisted of peripheral blood. The receptors stem from a man over 45 with active COVID-19. CDR3s include the opening cysteine and the closing phenylalanine or tryptophan. The D gene is left open where the match is weak. The listing skips clone size in some rows; elsewhere it reads once, few, many or a size class.

V	J	D	size	CDR3	DNA
TRBV28	TRBJ2-2	NA	NA	CASSGGPNTGELFF	TGTGCCAGCAGTGGGGGCCCGAACACCGGGGAGCTGTTTTTT
TRBV2	TRBJ1-2	TRBD1	NA	CASSGETGYHGYTF	TGTGCCAGCAGTGGGGAGACAGGGTACCATGGCTACACCTTC
TRBV9	TRBJ2-7	TRBD2	NA	CASSVEPGGRLGEQYF	TGTGCCAGCAGCGTAGAGCCGGGGGGACGGCTGGGGGAGCAGTACTTC
TRBV5-8	TRBJ2-7	NA	NA	CASSRGSHLYEQYF	TGTGCCAGCAGCCGGGGGTCGCACCTCTACGAGCAGTACTTC
TRBV27	TRBJ2-7	TRBD1	NA	CASSPRDRGYEQYF	TGTGCCAGCAGTCCACGGGACAGGGGCTACGAGCAGTACTTC
TRBV3-1/TRBV3-2	TRBJ2-2	NA	NA	CASSLGGGRGGVGELFF	TGTGCCAGCAGCCTGGGCGGGGGCCGAGGAGGGGTCGGGGAGCTGTTTTTT
TRBV5-4	TRBJ2-1	NA	NA	CASSFGGSSYNEQFF	TGTGCCAGCAGCTTCGGGGGAAGCTCCTACAATGAGCAGTTCTTC
TRBV9	TRBJ2-1	NA	few	CASSGPEGSNLNEQFF	TGTGCCAGCAGCGGACCGGAGGGTAGCAACCTCAATGAGCAGTTCTTC
TRBV9	TRBJ1-3	NA	NA	CASSAGLPSSGNTIYF	TGTGCCAGCAGCGCGGGACTTCCCTCCTCTGGAAACACCATATATTTT
TRBV19	TRBJ1-4	NA	NA	CASSSQGDAEKLFF	TGTGCCAGTAGTTCACAGGGCGACGCTGAAAAACTGTTTTTT
TRBV5-1	TRBJ2-3	TRBD2	once	CASSWTSGGMDTQYF	TGCGCCAGCAGCTGGACTAGCGGGGGGATGGATACGCAGTATTTT
TRBV9	TRBJ2-3	TRBD2	NA	CASGPLGLSFTQYF	TGTGCCAGCGGTCCACTGGGACTATCATTTACGCAGTATTTT
TRBV19	TRBJ2-1	TRBD2	once	CASSLREPSGGLYNEQFF	TGTGCCAGTAGTCTCAGGGAGCCTAGCGGGGGCCTCTACAATGAGCAGTTCTTC
TRBV5-6	TRBJ2-5	TRBD2	NA	CASSLTSSGGPFQETQYF	TGTGCCAGCAGCTTAACGTCTAGCGGGGGCCCCTTCCAAGAGACCCAGTACTTC
TRBV2	TRBJ1-5	NA	NA	CASSLGSDWQPQHF	TGTGCCAGCAGTTTGGGTAGTGACTGGCAGCCCCAGCATTTT
TRBV6-5	TRBJ1-1	NA	NA	CASINSRGTEAFF	TGTGCCAGTATTAATTCGCGGGGCACTGAAGCTTTCTTT
TRBV19	TRBJ2-3	NA	once	CASSRGGPSTDTQYF	TGTGCCAGTAGTAGGGGGGGCCCTAGCACAGATACGCAGTATTTT
TRBV14	TRBJ2-5	TRBD1	NA	CASSRSRTGLPETQYF	TGTGCCAGCAGCCGCTCTAGGACAGGGCTTCCAGAGACCCAGTACTTC
TRBV11-2	TRBJ1-5	NA	NA	CASSFQGGGNQPQHF	TGTGCCAGCAGCTTTCAGGGAGGGGGGAATCAGCCCCAGCATTTT